Below are 25 T cell receptor beta chains sequenced from a single sample in a study of patients and donors after allogeneic stem cell transplantation. TCRdb called the RT-PCR reads again in MiXCR, with one record for every CDR3 protein. The table records fewer than 30,000 distinct CDR3 sequences, about 8% of them present only once. Sample: blood, either unsorted or a sorted T cell fraction (not recorded which). The receptors originated from a human donor who was either an allogeneic HSCT recipient or a stem cell or donor lymphocyte infusion donor (not recorded which). It is not recorded whose cells these are; they may come from a transplant donor.

There are many counts of this clonotype. The chain combines TRBV12-3 or TRBV12-4 with TRBJ1-2; no firm D call. The CDR3 has 14 residues. V lost 6 bases and J lost 0, with 11 bases in between. CDR3 sequence reads: CASSPSGANYGYTF. In DNA form, the CDR3 reads TGTGCCAGCAGCCCATCAGGCGCTAACTATGGCTACACCTTC.

This clonotype came up a few times. The V and J genes are TRBV24-1 and TRBJ2-7, with a possible D match to TRBD1 (6 bases). The CDR3 extends over 14 amino acids. Looked up from germline, CDR1 is KGHDR and CDR2 is SFDVKD. Trimming removed 5 bases at V and 2 bases at J, with 12 bases between. The CDR3 protein is CATSVGQHTYEQYF. The CDR3, as DNA: TGTGCCACCAGTGTCGGACAGCACACCTACGAGCAGTACTTC.

This chain links TRBV28 with TRBJ1-5; 7 bases map to TRBD1. In germline, CDR1 is MDHEN, CDR2 SYDVKM. This CDR3 is built from 18 residues. The V segment lost 6 bases and the J segment 3 bases; nucleotides outside the gene matches: 17. CDR3 coding DNA: TGTGCCAGCAGGTCTTACAGGGGTCTGAGTGGGGTCAATCAGCCCCAGCATTTT. It codes for CASRSYRGLSGVNQPQHF.

This clonotype was counted ten times or more. V and J are TRBV6-5 and TRBJ1-2; the match to TRBD1 covers 7 bases. V was pared by 1 base and J by 2 bases, with 1 base of the junction left unmatched. The CDR3 spans 14 residues. Germline CDR1 reads MNHEY; CDR2 reads SVGAGI. CDR3: CASSYLQGNYGYTF. The CDR3 nucleotides are TGTGCCAGCAGTTACTTACAGGGGAACTATGGCTACACCTTC.

This clonotype was found many times. CDR3 sequence: CASSIAPPRPQHF. The CDR3 DNA follows: TGTGCCAGTAGTATAGCCCCCCCACGGCCCCAGCATTTT. The chain has TRBV19 and TRBJ1-5, with D hard to call. The V end lost 1 base, the J end lost 9 bases, and 10 bases lay between the germline ends. The CDR3 length is 13 residues. The germline gives CDR1 LNHDA, CDR2 SQIVND (reference sequence). The variable domain in full, with the rest retrieved from reference TRBV19 and TRBJ1-5, is DGGITQSPKYLFRKEGQNVTLSCEQNLNHDAMYWYRQDPGQGLRLIYYSQIVNDFQKGDIAEGYSVSREKKESFPLTVTSAQKNPTAFYLCASSIAPPRPQHFGDGTRLSIL.

The rearrangement uses TRBV28 and TRBJ2-7, with D possibly being TRBD2 (6 bases). CDR1 is MDHEN, CDR2 SYDVKM, per germline. This CDR3 contains 17 residues. The V gene lost 6 bases and the J gene lost 4 bases, with 25 bases spanning the gap. CDR3 amino acids: CASSGGIRTRGGYEQYF. The CDR3 DNA sequence: TGTGCCAGCAGCGGGGGAATCCGTACACGGGGCGGGTACGAGCAGTACTTC.

This clonotype turned up a few times. The rearrangement uses TRBV9 and TRBJ1-2; 10 bases fit TRBD1. The germline gives CDR1 SGDLS, CDR2 YYNGEE. V was clipped by 0 bases and J by 4 bases; unmatched bases: 6. The length of the CDR3 is 16 residues. In DNA, the CDR3 is TGTGCCAGCAGCGTAGAGGGACAGGGGTTAAGCTATGGCTACACCTTC. As protein: CASSVEGQGLSYGYTF.

Ten or more counts support this clonotype. The chain joins TRBV3-1 to TRBJ2-4; D gene ambiguous. CDR3 size: 13 residues. CDR1 and CDR2 (germline): LGHDT, YNNKEL (reference sequence). Trimming shortened V by 1 base and J by 7 bases, and 8 bases separated the two germline ends. Here the CDR3 reads CASSQGWDNIQYF. CDR3 coding DNA: TGTGCCAGCAGCCAAGGTTGGGATAACATTCAGTACTTC.

This clonotype occurred a few times. The CDR3 spells CASSSPRESLAKNIQYF. Here the CDR3 DNA reads TGTGCCAGCAGTTCACCTCGGGAATCCTTAGCCAAAAACATTCAGTACTTC. The V gene is TRBV28, the J gene TRBJ2-4, with a tentative D call TRBD2 (5 bases). This CDR3 spans 17 amino acids. Trimming cost V 4 bases and J 0 bases, with 16 bases left between them. Germline V gene lookup returns CDR1 MDHEN and CDR2 SYDVKM. Based on the CDR3 plus reference TRBV28 and TRBJ2-4, the full variable domain is DVKVTQSSRYLVKRTGEKVFLECVQDMDHENMFWYRQDPGLGLRLIYFSYDVKMKEKGDIPEGYSVSREKKERFSLILESASTNQTSMYLCASSSPRESLAKNIQYFGAGTRLSVL.

This clonotype was picked up many times. This chain's CDR3 is CASSLGQGDGYTF. CDR3 bases: TGTGCCAGCAGTTTGGGCCAGGGTGATGGCTACACCTTC. This sequence joins TRBV28 and TRBJ1-2; TRBD1 is a possible D gene (5 bases). There are 13 residues in the CDR3. The V end was cut by 3 bases, the J end by 6 bases, with 11 bases between. Germline V gene lookup returns CDR1 MDHEN and CDR2 SYDVKM.

The chain links TRBV4-1 to TRBJ2-7; D may be TRBD2 (6 bases). Trimming pared 4 bases from V and 0 bases from J, leaving 10 bases between. The CDR3 consists of 14 residues. Germline V gene sequence: CDR1 MGHRA, CDR2 YSYEKL. CDR3 in amino acids: CASSRGESSYEQYF. CDR3 nucleotide sequence: TGCGCCAGCAGCCGGGGGGAAAGCTCCTACGAGCAGTACTTC.

This clonotype was detected a few times. This sequence joins TRBV7-8 and TRBJ2-5, with 9 bases lining up with TRBD2. The CDR3 has 13 amino acids. Germline loops: CDR1 SGHVS, CDR2 FQNEAQ. The V segment lost 7 bases and the J segment 2 bases; nucleotides outside the gene matches: 2. The CDR3 DNA reads as TGTGCCAGCAAAGCGGGGGGTCAAGAGACCCAGTACTTC. This encodes CASKAGGQETQYF.

This clonotype was picked up one time. The chain couples TRBV7-3 to TRBJ2-5, with TRBD2 matching over 12 bases. This CDR3 is built from 17 residues. V was clipped by 4 bases and J by 0 bases; unmatched bases: 6. The germline V gene has CDR1 SGHTA and CDR2 FQGTGA. The CDR3 loop is CASSSQRLAGDQETQYF. The CDR3 nucleotides read TGTGCCAGCAGCTCTCAAAGACTAGCGGGGGACCAAGAGACCCAGTACTTC.

At least ten counts were recorded for this clonotype. The chain uses TRBV9 and TRBJ2-7; D might be TRBD1 or TRBD2, each matching 6 bases. The CDR3 contains 15 residues. From germline, CDR1 is SGDLS and CDR2 YYNGEE. Trimming cost V 4 bases and J 1 base, with 15 bases left between them. The DNA for the CDR3 is TGTGCCAGCAGCCAAGGGGGGTCAGGATCCTACGAGCAGTACTTC. Protein product: CASSQGGSGSYEQYF.

This clonotype was observed at least ten times. One junction end does not reproduce the germline sequence, and a read error may be involved. This chain links TRBV24-1 with TRBJ1-1; tentatively, D is TRBD1 (5 bases). The CDR3 consists of 14 residues. Germline CDR1 and CDR2: KGHDR and SFDVKD. As DNA, the CDR3 is TGTGCCACCAGTGAGCCCGGGACTCCCGAGGCGAAGAAGTTT. Translated: CATSEPGTPEAKKF.

J is TRBJ1-1 and V is TRBV29-1; maybe TRBD1 (5 bases). Germline V CDR1 and CDR2: SQVTM, ANQGSEA. V was trimmed by 6 bases and J by 3 bases, leaving 17 bases between them. This CDR3 has 14 residues. The CDR3 sequence: CSVRPGRGDTEAFF. As DNA, the CDR3 is TGCAGCGTAAGACCGGGGCGGGGGGACACTGAAGCTTTCTTT.

This clonotype has more than one count but fewer than ten. J is TRBJ1-2 and V is TRBV5-4; weak D call: TRBD1 (6 bases). The CDR3 is made up of 15 amino acids. Per the germline V gene, CDR1 is SGHNT and CDR2 is YYREEE (reference sequence). V lost 4 bases and J lost 2, with 15 bases in between. The CDR3 DNA reads as TGTGCCAGCAGCCCTGCCCCGCAGGGGAACTATGGCTACACCTTC. Its translation: CASSPAPQGNYGYTF.

This clonotype was detected ten times or more. The chain recombines TRBV12-3 or TRBV12-4 with TRBJ2-7; TRBD2 is a possible D gene (6 bases). The CDR3 is 15 amino acids. Trimming took off 4 bases at V and 3 bases at J, with 16 bases between the two ends. The CDR3 coding sequence is TGTGCCAGCAGTTCGGGGGACCGATTCCGCTACGAGCAGTACTTC. The encoded protein is CASSSGDRFRYEQYF.

In this sample, this clonotype turned up many times. The chain recombines TRBV6-1 with TRBJ1-2; no reliable D call. The germline gives CDR1 MNHNS, CDR2 SASEGT. This CDR3 is 14 amino acids long. V shed 4 bases and J shed 10 bases, with 19 bases lying between them. The CDR3 reads CASSGKGVRDDYTF. The CDR3 nucleotides are TGTGCCAGCAGTGGTAAAGGTGTCCGTGATGACTACACCTTC.

This clonotype was recorded at least ten times. The chain uses TRBV27 and TRBJ1-4; 7 nucleotides align to TRBD1. Germline CDR1 is MNHEY and CDR2 is SMNVEV (reference sequence). Trimming removed 6 bases from V and 4 bases from J; junction bases left unmatched: 5. CDR3 size: 14 residues. CDR3 amino acids: CASRGDRLNEKLFF. CDR3 nucleotide sequence: TGTGCCAGCAGAGGGGACAGACTTAATGAAAAACTGTTTTTT.

This rearrangement joins TRBV5-1 to TRBJ2-5; D gene unclear. Germline V gene data show CDR1 as SGHRS and CDR2 as YFSETQ. V lost 4 bases and J 2 bases, leaving 3 bases between the germline ends. This CDR3 is built from 11 residues. The CDR3 DNA is TGCGCCAGCAGCGAGCAAGAGACCCAGTACTTC. Translated, it gives CASSEQETQYF.

This clonotype came up many times. V and J are TRBV27 and TRBJ1-2, with TRBD1 matching over 8 bases. Looked up from germline, CDR1 is MNHEY and CDR2 is SMNVEV (reference sequence). This CDR3 has 13 residues. Germline trimming cut 6 bases from V and 7 bases from J; bases unmatched to any gene: 7. CDR3 sequence: CASRGDRFGGYTF. The CDR3 bases are TGTGCCAGCAGGGGGGACAGGTTTGGTGGCTACACCTTC.

This clonotype has at least ten counts. J is TRBJ1-2 and V is TRBV11-2, with 9 bases fitting TRBD1. The CDR3 contains 15 residues. V trimming: 5 bases; J trimming: 4 bases; junction bases outside the gene matches: 8. Germline V gives CDR1 SGHAT, CDR2 FQNNGV. The CDR3 nucleotides are TGTGCCAGCAGCCCAATGACGACAGGGGGCTATGGCTACACCTTC. Translating it yields CASSPMTTGGYGYTF.

This clonotype was counted at least ten times. V and J are TRBV9 and TRBJ2-2; no definite D call. CDR1 is SGDLS and CDR2 is YYNGEE in the germline V gene. V was pared by 0 bases and J by 6 bases, with 15 bases between. This CDR3 is 16 amino acids long. The CDR3 bases are TGTGCCAGCAGCGTAGTAGGAAGCTATTCCCCCGGGGAGCTGTTTTTT. It yields the protein CASSVVGSYSPGELFF.

In this sample, this clonotype turned up a few times. The J gene is TRBJ1-5, the V gene TRBV19, with a weak D call TRBD1 (5 bases). Between the trimmed V and J ends, which lost 4 bases and 3 bases, there was a span of 13 bases. This CDR3 comprises 15 residues. Germline V lookup: CDR1 LNHDA, CDR2 SQIVND (reference sequence). In DNA form, the CDR3 reads TGTGCCAGTAGTACTCGACAGCGTCACAATCAGCCCCAGCATTTT. Amino acids: CASSTRQRHNQPQHF. The full variable domain, in which reference TRBV19 and TRBJ1-5 provide the parts outside the CDR3, is DGGITQSPKYLFRKEGQNVTLSCEQNLNHDAMYWYRQDPGQGLRLIYYSQIVNDFQKGDIAEGYSVSREKKESFPLTVTSAQKNPTAFYLCASSTRQRHNQPQHFGDGTRLSIL.